The rows below give T cell receptor beta chains drawn from one sample of a study of CD8 T cells in Susac syndrome. TCRdb recomputed calls from the immunoSEQ multiplex PCR reads with MiXCR, one row per CDR3 protein. This table holds under 250,000 distinct CDR3 sequences, about 95% found once. Sequenced sample: CD4+ T cells from PBMCs. These receptors all stem from a human donor with Susac syndrome. The CDR3 runs from the conserved cysteine through the conserved F or W. D genes are given only for firm matches. Size tells how often a clone was seen (once, few, many) or the class of an expanded clone, and some rows leave it out.

D gene	CDR3 length	V gene	J gene	clone size	CDR3 DNA	CDR3 protein
NA	12	TRBV29-1	TRBJ2-5	NA	TGCAGCGTTGGGGGCAGGAGGGAGACCCAGTACTTC	CSVGGRRETQYF
NA	17	TRBV7-9	TRBJ1-6	NA	TGTGCCAGCAGCTTACTTCGGGGGGGCTCCTATAATTCACCCCTCCACTTT	CASSLLRGGSYNSPLHF
TRBD1	16	TRBV5-1	TRBJ2-3	once	TGCGCCAGCTGTAGACAGGGACGAACTAGCACAGATACGCAGTATTTT	CASCRQGRTSTDTQYF
NA	16	TRBV6-1	TRBJ1-5	NA	TGTGCCAGCAGCGCTCTCGGTGGAGTTCGCAATCAGCCCCAGCATTTT	CASSALGGVRNQPQHF
TRBD2	18	TRBV19	TRBJ2-1	NA	TGTGCCAGTAGTCCGCGTAGCGGGGGGGCCGCAAGCCACAATGAGCAGTTCTTC	CASSPRSGGAASHNEQFF
TRBD1	13	TRBV27	TRBJ2-7	NA	TGTGCCATTCCGACAGGGGAGGCGTACGAGCAGTACTTC	CAIPTGEAYEQYF
NA	15	TRBV5-1	TRBJ1-5	NA	TGCGCCAGCAGCGCCTCGGACGGCAACAATCAGCCCCAGCATTTT	CASSASDGNNQPQHF
NA	18	TRBV30	TRBJ2-6	NA	TGTGCCTGGAGTGTCGCCGAGGGGTATAACTCTGGGGCCAACGTCCTGACTTTC	CAWSVAEGYNSGANVLTF
NA	15	TRBV18	TRBJ2-2	once	TGTGCCAGCTCACCAGGGCACCCTTCCACCGGGGAGCTGTTTTTT	CASSPGHPSTGELFF
TRBD1	15	TRBV9	TRBJ2-2	NA	TGTGCCAGCAGCTCCCGGACAGGTTTCACCGGGGAGCTGTTTTTT	CASSSRTGFTGELFF
NA	13	TRBV7-7	TRBJ2-4	NA	TGTGCTAGCAGCTTAGATTCGGGAGACATTCAGTACTTC	CASSLDSGDIQYF